These T cell receptor beta chains were read from a single sample in a study of shared clonotypes between healthy human individuals. Sequenced by immunoSEQ multiplex PCR; TCRdb stores in-frame clones only, minus some. The sample records more than 2,000,000 clones, just over 90% being singletons. What was sequenced was naive CD4+ T cells from PBMCs. The receptors come from a man younger than 35 in good health. Some clones in this sample may be carry-over from other donors' samples. The CDR3 runs from the conserved cysteine through the conserved F or W. A D gene is named only where the DNA matches it firmly. Expanded clones are given a class, and other clones once, few, many or no size at all.

.	TRBV6-5	.	TRBJ1-1	TGTGCCAGCATAGGGCTTCATCGAGCGAACACTGAAGCTTTCTTT	CASIGLHRANTEAFF
.	TRBV14	.	TRBJ2-4	TGTGCCAGCAGCCAAGATCTTGGGGGGCCTGGAAACATTCAGTACTTC	CASSQDLGGPGNIQYF
.	TRBV5-1	TRBD1	TRBJ1-3	TGCGCCAGCAGCTTGGAGGGACAGCCTGGAAACACCATATATTTT	CASSLEGQPGNTIYF
.	TRBV7-8	TRBD1	TRBJ1-2	TGTGCCAGCAGCTTAATTGTCGCGGGACAGCCTAACTATGGCTACACCTTC	CASSLIVAGQPNYGYTF
.	TRBV11-2	.	TRBJ2-1	TGTGCCAGCAGCTCGGATAGTAGTGAGCAGTTCTTC	CASSSDSSEQFF
.	TRBV2	TRBD2	TRBJ2-1	TGTGCCAGCATGGGCCTCCTGGCGGGAGTTGGTAATGAGCAGTTCTTC	CASMGLLAGVGNEQFF
.	TRBV13	.	TRBJ1-4	TGTGCCAGCAGCCCCTATCGGGGGGCTAGGACTAATGAAAAACTGTTTTTT	CASSPYRGARTNEKLFF
.	TRBV5-1	TRBD2	TRBJ2-3	TGCGCCAGCAGCTCGACGGGAGGGCCCTCAGATACGCAGTATTTT	CASSSTGGPSDTQYF
.	TRBV4-3	TRBD1	TRBJ1-4	TGCGCCAGCAGCCAAGGGCGGACAGGGGATTTTACTAATGAAAAACTGTTTTTT	CASSQGRTGDFTNEKLFF
.	TRBV29-1	.	TRBJ2-5	TGCAGCGCTATACTTACAGGGCAAGAGACCCAGTACTTC	CSAILTGQETQYF
.	TRBV7-6	TRBD1	TRBJ1-1	TGTGCCAGCAGCACCCAGGGGGCGCTTATGACTGAAGCTTTCTTT	CASSTQGALMTEAFF
.	TRBV19	.	TRBJ1-2	TGTGCCAGTAGTCCAGGACAGCAATGGGTAGATGGCTACACCTTC	CASSPGQQWVDGYTF
.	TRBV7-8	.	TRBJ1-2	TGTGCCAGCAGCTTATTCGATCTCGACTATGGCTACACCTTC	CASSLFDLDYGYTF
.	TRBV5-1	.	TRBJ2-7	TGCGCCAGCAGCGCCTGGGCGGATTCCTACGAGCAGTACTTC	CASSAWADSYEQYF
once	TRBV20-1	.	TRBJ2-7	TGCAGTGCTAGGAAATACGAGCAGTACTTC	CSARKYEQYF
.	TRBV28	TRBD1	TRBJ2-4	TGTGCCACCGGGACAGGGGCGAGATTAGGAAACATTCAGTACTTC	CATGTGARLGNIQYF
.	TRBV5-1	TRBD1	TRBJ2-7	TGCGCCAGCAGTCGGACAGGGGGAGCCTACGAGCAGTACTTC	CASSRTGGAYEQYF
once	TRBV5-1	TRBD2	TRBJ2-3	TGCGCCAGCAGCTTGGTTACTAGCGGTGAAGATACGCAGTATTTT	CASSLVTSGEDTQYF
.	TRBV2	.	TRBJ2-1	TGTGCCACCAGGGTCCTCCCGGACTCCTACAATGAGCAGTTCTTC	CATRVLPDSYNEQFF
.	TRBV7-2	.	TRBJ2-7	TGTGCCAGCAGCTTATCCGTGCCGACCTCCCCTTACGAGCAGTACTTC	CASSLSVPTSPYEQYF
.	TRBV10-1	.	TRBJ1-2	TGCGCCAGCAATCCCGTAAACGGCGGGAACGATGGCTACACCTTC	CASNPVNGGNDGYTF
.	TRBV28	.	TRBJ2-3	TGTGCCAGCAATCAGGGTAGTACAGATACGCAGTATTTT	CASNQGSTDTQYF
.	TRBV18	.	TRBJ2-7	TGTGCCAGCTCACCACCTTTACCCGGGGCCAACTACGAGCAGTACTTC	CASSPPLPGANYEQYF
.	TRBV2	.	TRBJ2-5	TGTGCCAGCCGGTTCCAAGAGACCCAGTACTTC	CASRFQETQYF
.	TRBV18	.	TRBJ1-1	TGTGCCAGCTCACCCGGGACTGGTACTGAAGCTTTCTTT	CASSPGTGTEAFF
.	TRBV6-1	TRBD1	TRBJ1-5	TGTGCCAGCAATCGGGACAGGGCCCCCGCTCAGCCCCAGCATTTT	CASNRDRAPAQPQHF
.	TRBV6-5	.	TRBJ1-1	TGTGCCAGCAGTTACACAGGGAGCACTGAAGCTTTCTTT	CASSYTGSTEAFF
.	TRBV29-1	TRBD2	TRBJ2-3	TGCAGCGTTGAAGGTTTCGGGACTAGGCGAACAGATACGCAGTATTTT	CSVEGFGTRRTDTQYF
once	TRBV29-1	.	TRBJ2-3	TGCAGCGCCCAGGGATACGGCACAGATACGCAGTATTTT	CSAQGYGTDTQYF
once	TRBV6-6	.	TRBJ2-3	TGTGCCAGCAGCCGAAGGACAGCCGACACAGATACGCAGTATTTT	CASSRRTADTDTQYF
once	TRBV13	TRBD2	TRBJ2-7	TGTGCCAGCAGCTTACGGGGGACTAGTAAAACCTACGAGCAGTACTTC	CASSLRGTSKTYEQYF
.	TRBV5-1	TRBD2	TRBJ2-7	TGCGCCAGCAGCCAAGGACTAGCGGGAAGTGAGCAGTACTTC	CASSQGLAGSEQYF
.	TRBV28	TRBD1	TRBJ1-4	TGTGCCAGCAGTTTTTGGGCAGGGGGCCGGGAAAAACTGTTTTTT	CASSFWAGGREKLFF
.	TRBV4-3	.	TRBJ2-3	TGCGCCAGCAGCCAAGAGGGCCGGACAGATACGCAGTATTTT	CASSQEGRTDTQYF
.	TRBV5-1	.	TRBJ2-5	TGCGCCAGCACCCCGGTCGGCAGGGGATTCGGAGAGACCCAGTACTTC	CASTPVGRGFGETQYF
.	TRBV27	.	TRBJ2-3	TGTGCCAGCAGTGGACCGAGGGGATCGGGCGGAGCGGCGCAGTATTTT	CASSGPRGSGGAAQYF
.	TRBV25-1	TRBD2	TRBJ2-1	TGTGCCAGCAGTGAAGCGGGAGGGCCTGCGAATGAGCAGTTCTTC	CASSEAGGPANEQFF
.	TRBV25-1	.	TRBJ1-5	TGTGCCAGCAGTGAATCCGGGCACTTTCAGCCCCAGCATTTT	CASSESGHFQPQHF
.	TRBV11-1	TRBD2	TRBJ2-5	TGTGCCAGCAGCGGATGGGTATTAGCGGGAGAAGAGACCCAGTACTTC	CASSGWVLAGEETQYF
.	TRBV5-1	TRBD2	TRBJ2-7	TGCGCCAGCAGCCCGGTGGGTGCGGGAGGCGCCTACGAGCAGTACTTC	CASSPVGAGGAYEQYF
.	TRBV6-4	.	TRBJ2-2	TGTGCCAGCAGACCTGAGGGGACCGTCACCGGGGAGCTGTTTTTT	CASRPEGTVTGELFF
.	TRBV4-3	.	TRBJ2-7	TGCGCCAGCAGCCAAGATATTGATCTTGTCGGGGGCATAGGTGTCTACGAGCAGTACTTC	CASSQDIDLVGGIGVYEQYF
.	TRBV30	.	TRBJ1-2	TGTGCCTGGAGCCTAAACCGGGTGCCATTTCCACACTATGGCTACACCTTC	CAWSLNRVPFPHYGYTF
.	TRBV5-1	.	TRBJ2-7	TGCGCCAGCAGCTTTCTCGAAAGCTCCTACGAGCAGTACTTC	CASSFLESSYEQYF
.	TRBV28	.	TRBJ1-2	TGTGCCAGCAGTTTAGTCCCCCTCGGGGGCGCGGGGACCTTC	CASSLVPLGGAGTF
.	TRBV29-1	TRBD1	TRBJ1-2	TGCAGCGTTGAAAAGGGACAGGGGACTTATGGCTACACCTTC	CSVEKGQGTYGYTF
.	TRBV5-1	.	TRBJ2-2	TGCGCCAGCAGCGGAAGCGGAGGGAACACCGGGGAGCTGTTTTTT	CASSGSGGNTGELFF
.	TRBV19	TRBD2	TRBJ2-1	TGTGCCAGTAGCACCGGAACGGGACTAGCGGGAGTGGTGAATGAGCAGTTCTTC	CASSTGTGLAGVVNEQFF